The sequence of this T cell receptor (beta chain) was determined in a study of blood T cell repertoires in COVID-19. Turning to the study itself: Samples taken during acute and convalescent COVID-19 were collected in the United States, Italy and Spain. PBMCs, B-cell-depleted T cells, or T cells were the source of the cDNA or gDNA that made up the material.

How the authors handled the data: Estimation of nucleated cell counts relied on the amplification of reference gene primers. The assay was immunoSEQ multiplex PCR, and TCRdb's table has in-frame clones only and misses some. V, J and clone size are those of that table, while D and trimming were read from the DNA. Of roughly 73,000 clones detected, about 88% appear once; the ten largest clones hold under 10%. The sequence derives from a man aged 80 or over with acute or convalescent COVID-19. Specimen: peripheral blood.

The CDR3 sequence is CATSTAGGETQYF. CDR3 bases: TGTGCCACCAGTACAGCGGGAGGAGAGACCCAGTACTTC. The chain recombines TRBV24-1 with TRBJ2-5; 9 bases line up with TRBD2. The CDR3 is made up of 13 amino acids. J gave up 4 bases and V 6 bases, and 2 bases lay outside the gene matches. Germline V gives CDR1 KGHDR, CDR2 SFDVKD.